The clone carrying this T cell receptor (beta chain) showed up many times. Its antigen is unidentified. Trimming at V came to 5 bases and at J to 2 bases, leaving 2 bases not matched to a gene. The CDR3 runs to 14 residues. Germline V gene sequence: CDR1 SEHNR, CDR2 FQNEAQ (reference sequence). This specimen belongs to a study of T-cell reconstitution after alpha-beta-depleted transplantation in children. Findings and caveats of the study: Surviving thymic progenitors and recipient T cells were the source of high TCRbeta diversity at day 60 in some patients. About two months after transplant, alpha-beta T cells reportedly came from several hundred expanded graft clones. A year had passed since transplant, and T-cell counts and diversity by then came mostly from newly produced T cells.

The TCRbeta library incorporated unique molecular identifiers. Each CDR3 protein is one row after TCRdb ran MiXCR on the PCR reads. The sample records approximately 500,000 distinct CDR3 sequences, over 9.5% being singletons. The material was PBMCs, obtained before TCRalphabeta/CD19-depleted stem cell transplant. This sequence was found in a child under 10 years old with inherited bone marrow failure, due to receive a stem cell transplant. This rearrangement joins TRBV7-9 to TRBJ2-3, with TRBD1 matching 9 bases. The CDR3 sequence: CASSRQGDTDTQYF. The CDR3 coding sequence is TGTGCCAGCAGCCGACAGGGGGACACAGATACGCAGTATTTT.